A single sample gave rise to the 17 T cell receptor beta chains below, sequenced in a study of shared clonotypes between healthy human individuals. The assay was immunoSEQ multiplex PCR, and TCRdb's table has in-frame clones only and misses some. The sample shows about 2.4 million clones, around 94% of them seen only once. Sequenced input: naive CD4+ T cells sorted from blood. Subset indicated: CD45RA+ positively selected. Receptors originate from a man aged 18 to 35 in good health.

The rearrangement joins TRBV5-5 to TRBJ1-6, with D maybe TRBD1 (5 bases). Germline loops: CDR1 SGHKS, CDR2 YYEKEE (reference sequence). The CDR3 covers 16 residues. V was pared by 6 bases and J by 4 bases, with 17 bases between. This chain's CDR3 is CASNGGASPYNSPLHF. CDR3 sequence (DNA): TGTGCCAGCAATGGGGGTGCATCGCCTTATAATTCACCCCTCCACTTT.

The V gene is TRBV9, the J gene TRBJ2-7; D not resolved. The V and J ends lost 0 bases and 3 bases respectively, with 7 bases between them. CDR1 SGDLS and CDR2 YYNGEE come from the germline V gene. The length of the CDR3 is 13 residues. CDR3 nucleotides: TGTGCCAGCAGCGTAGGCCTAGGCTACGAGCAGTACTTC. Its protein is CASSVGLGYEQYF. Supplemented by reference TRBV9 and TRBJ2-7, the full variable domain reads DSGVTQTPKHLITATGQRVTLRCSPRSGDLSVYWYQQSLDQGLQFLIQYYNGEERAKGNILERFSAQQFPDLHSELNLSSLELGDSALYFCASSVGLGYEQYFGPGTRLTVT.

The J gene is TRBJ2-7, the V gene TRBV5-1, with 9 nucleotides matching TRBD1. V shed 3 bases and J 7 bases; nucleotides not matched to a gene: 5. The CDR3 totals 13 residues. CDR1 and CDR2 from the germline V gene are SGHRS and YFSETQ. DNA for the CDR3: TGCGCCAGCAGCTCCCGACAGGGGGAAGAGCAGTACTTC. Its protein product is CASSSRQGEEQYF.

The rearrangement joins TRBV19 to TRBJ2-6; 9 bases map to TRBD1. CDR1 is LNHDA, CDR2 SQIVND, per germline (reference sequence). The CDR3 contains 17 residues. With V trimmed by 1 base and J by 3 bases, 4 bases remained unmatched. As DNA, the CDR3 is TGTGCCAGTAGTATAGGGACAGGGGAGGTTGGGGCCAACGTCCTGACTTTC. Translating it yields CASSIGTGEVGANVLTF.

The rearrangement joins TRBV14 to TRBJ2-7; D gene unclear. Germline CDR1 SGHDN, CDR2 FVKESK. This CDR3 is built from 15 residues. V dropped 3 bases and J dropped 0 bases, with 12 bases sitting between them. The CDR3 here is CASSQSANPSYEQYF. DNA of the CDR3: TGTGCCAGCAGCCAGAGCGCGAACCCCTCCTACGAGCAGTACTTC. Looking up the rest from reference TRBV14 and TRBJ2-7 gives the full variable domain: EAGVTQFPSHSVIEKGQTVTLRCDPISGHDNLYWYRRVMGKEIKFLLHFVKESKQDESGMPNNRFLAERTGGTYSTLKVQPAELEDSGVYFCASSQSANPSYEQYFGPGTRLTVT.

The J gene is TRBJ1-1, the V gene TRBV11-2; TRBD1 might be the D (5 bases). The CDR3 runs to 15 residues. CDR1 SGHAT and CDR2 FQNNGV come from the germline V gene. Trimming left V 2 bases short and J 1 base short, with 11 bases between. This CDR3 is CASSLFGGENTEAFF. Here the CDR3 DNA reads TGTGCCAGCAGCTTATTCGGGGGGGAGAACACTGAAGCTTTCTTT.

The V gene is TRBV27, the J gene TRBJ2-7, with TRBD2 matching over 7 bases. CDR1 and CDR2 (germline): MNHEY, SMNVEV (reference sequence). J gave up 6 bases and V 2 bases, and 4 bases lay outside the gene matches. CDR3 length: 13 residues. In DNA, the CDR3 is TGTGCCAGCAGTTTAGGTGGGAGGGGCGAGCAGTACTTC. Its translation is CASSLGGRGEQYF.

As for this clone: Other DNA sequences in this sample translate to the same CDR3. J is TRBJ2-5 and V is TRBV7-9, with D maybe TRBD1 (5 bases). CDR1 and CDR2 from the germline V gene are SEHNR and FQNEAQ (reference sequence). V lost 5 bases, J lost 5 bases, and 12 bases lay in between. The CDR3 runs to 13 residues. In DNA, the CDR3 is TGTGCCAGCAGCCCTGGGCAGGGTGAGACCCAGTACTTC. Protein product: CASSPGQGETQYF.

Here the CDR3 DNA reads TGTGCCAGCAGCGCCAGCGGAGACACCATATATTTT. Translation gives CASSASGDTIYF. The J gene is TRBJ1-3, the V gene TRBV11-3, with no clear D. V was pared by 5 bases and J by 8 bases, with 10 bases between. This CDR3 region has 12 residues. Looked up from germline, CDR1 is SGHNT and CDR2 is YENEEA.

The chain is built from TRBV15 and TRBJ2-2; 8 bases align to TRBD2. This CDR3 region has 17 residues. Germline CDR1 LNHNV, CDR2 YYDKDF (reference sequence). Trimming took 0 bases from V and 6 from J; bases not matched to a gene: 9. The CDR3 reads CATSRDRGAGVSGELFF. CDR3 DNA: TGTGCCACCAGCAGAGATCGGGGAGCGGGAGTATCCGGGGAGCTGTTTTTT.

The chain joins TRBV2 to TRBJ2-5, with 8 bases aligning to TRBD2. CDR3 size: 14 residues. With 6 bases clipped from V and 5 bases from J, the junction kept 8 bases outside the gene matches. Germline V lookup: CDR1 SNHLY, CDR2 FYNNEI. CDR3 DNA sequence: TGTGCCAGCAGCCGCGGGGGGCTGGGGGAGACCCAGTACTTC. Encoded protein: CASSRGGLGETQYF. The variable domain in full, with the rest retrieved from reference TRBV2 and TRBJ2-5, is EPEVTQTPSHQVTQMGQEVILRCVPISNHLYFYWYRQILGQKVEFLVSFYNNEISEKSEIFDDQFSVERPDGSNFTLKIRSTKLEDSAMYFCASSRGGLGETQYFGPGTRLLVL.

The V call is TRBV6-1, the J call TRBJ2-7; 10 bases fit TRBD1. CDR3 length: 13 amino acids. With V trimmed by 10 bases and J by 6 bases, 9 bases remained unmatched. Looked up from germline, CDR1 is MNHNS and CDR2 is SASEGT. This chain's CDR3 is CAITKDRGTEQYF. DNA for the CDR3: TGTGCCATCACTAAGGACAGGGGGACCGAGCAGTACTTC.

The chain uses TRBV6-1 and TRBJ1-5, with a possible D match to TRBD1 (6 bases). Between the trimmed V and J ends, which lost 7 bases and 1 base, there was a span of 11 bases. The germline gives CDR1 MNHNS, CDR2 SASEGT. This CDR3 is 14 amino acids long. CDR3: CASTDRMSNQPQHF. The DNA of the CDR3 is TGTGCCAGCACTGACAGGATGAGCAATCAGCCCCAGCATTTT.

The chain joins TRBV13 to TRBJ2-7; TRBD1 agrees at 9 bases. V lost 5 bases and J lost 4; bases outside the gene matches: 9. The germline gives CDR1 PRHDT, CDR2 FYEKMQ (reference sequence). The CDR3 sequence is 15 residues long. The CDR3 nucleotides read TGTGCCAGCAGCGCAACCGGGACAGGGAGGTACGAGCAGTACTTC. Amino acid sequence: CASSATGTGRYEQYF. Together with reference TRBV13 and TRBJ2-7, the CDR3 gives the full variable domain: AAGVIQSPRHLIKEKRETATLKCYPIPRHDTVYWYQQGPGQDPQFLISFYEKMQSDKGSIPDRFSAQQFSDYHSELNMSSLELGDSALYFCASSATGTGRYEQYFGPGTRLTVT.

The chain has TRBV28 and TRBJ1-5; 7 bases agree with TRBD1. From germline, CDR1 is MDHEN and CDR2 SYDVKM. After removal of 6 bases from V and 7 bases from J, the junction contained 12 bases not matched to a gene. The CDR3 is made up of 15 amino acids. CDR3 coding DNA: TGTGCCAGCAGCTCCACAGGGGACAAGCGCCAGCCCCAGCATTTT. This encodes CASSSTGDKRQPQHF.

The CDR3 DNA follows: TGTGCCAGCAGCGTCGGGACAGGGGGCTCTGGGGCCAACGTCCTGACTTTC. Amino acid sequence: CASSVGTGGSGANVLTF. This chain connects TRBV7-9 to TRBJ2-6; 11 nucleotides match TRBD1. CDR1 SEHNR and CDR2 FQNEAQ come from the germline V gene (reference sequence). With 5 bases clipped from V and 0 bases from J, the junction kept 3 bases outside the gene matches. This CDR3 comprises 17 residues. Full variable domain (outside the CDR3, taken from reference TRBV7-9 and TRBJ2-6): DTGVSQNPRHKITKRGQNVTFRCDPISEHNRLYWYRQTLGQGPEFLTYFQNEAQLEKSRLLSDRFSAERPKGSFSTLEIQRTEQGDSAMYLCASSVGTGGSGANVLTFGAGSRLTVL.

The chain couples TRBV5-4 to TRBJ1-2, with unresolved D. The germline V gene encodes CDR1 SGHNT and CDR2 YYREEE (reference sequence). The CDR3 loop spans 15 amino acids. The V gene lost 0 bases and the J gene lost 2 bases, with 11 bases spanning the gap. CDR3 loop: CASSLAVTGNYGYTF. Here the CDR3 DNA reads TGTGCCAGCAGCTTGGCGGTAACCGGGAACTATGGCTACACCTTC. The full variable domain, with the rest looked up from reference TRBV5-4 and TRBJ1-2, is ETGVTQSPTHLIKTRGQQVTLRCSSQSGHNTVSWYQQALGQGPQFIFQYYREEENGRGNFPPRFSGLQFPNYSSELNVNALELDDSALYLCASSLAVTGNYGYTFGSGTRLTVV.